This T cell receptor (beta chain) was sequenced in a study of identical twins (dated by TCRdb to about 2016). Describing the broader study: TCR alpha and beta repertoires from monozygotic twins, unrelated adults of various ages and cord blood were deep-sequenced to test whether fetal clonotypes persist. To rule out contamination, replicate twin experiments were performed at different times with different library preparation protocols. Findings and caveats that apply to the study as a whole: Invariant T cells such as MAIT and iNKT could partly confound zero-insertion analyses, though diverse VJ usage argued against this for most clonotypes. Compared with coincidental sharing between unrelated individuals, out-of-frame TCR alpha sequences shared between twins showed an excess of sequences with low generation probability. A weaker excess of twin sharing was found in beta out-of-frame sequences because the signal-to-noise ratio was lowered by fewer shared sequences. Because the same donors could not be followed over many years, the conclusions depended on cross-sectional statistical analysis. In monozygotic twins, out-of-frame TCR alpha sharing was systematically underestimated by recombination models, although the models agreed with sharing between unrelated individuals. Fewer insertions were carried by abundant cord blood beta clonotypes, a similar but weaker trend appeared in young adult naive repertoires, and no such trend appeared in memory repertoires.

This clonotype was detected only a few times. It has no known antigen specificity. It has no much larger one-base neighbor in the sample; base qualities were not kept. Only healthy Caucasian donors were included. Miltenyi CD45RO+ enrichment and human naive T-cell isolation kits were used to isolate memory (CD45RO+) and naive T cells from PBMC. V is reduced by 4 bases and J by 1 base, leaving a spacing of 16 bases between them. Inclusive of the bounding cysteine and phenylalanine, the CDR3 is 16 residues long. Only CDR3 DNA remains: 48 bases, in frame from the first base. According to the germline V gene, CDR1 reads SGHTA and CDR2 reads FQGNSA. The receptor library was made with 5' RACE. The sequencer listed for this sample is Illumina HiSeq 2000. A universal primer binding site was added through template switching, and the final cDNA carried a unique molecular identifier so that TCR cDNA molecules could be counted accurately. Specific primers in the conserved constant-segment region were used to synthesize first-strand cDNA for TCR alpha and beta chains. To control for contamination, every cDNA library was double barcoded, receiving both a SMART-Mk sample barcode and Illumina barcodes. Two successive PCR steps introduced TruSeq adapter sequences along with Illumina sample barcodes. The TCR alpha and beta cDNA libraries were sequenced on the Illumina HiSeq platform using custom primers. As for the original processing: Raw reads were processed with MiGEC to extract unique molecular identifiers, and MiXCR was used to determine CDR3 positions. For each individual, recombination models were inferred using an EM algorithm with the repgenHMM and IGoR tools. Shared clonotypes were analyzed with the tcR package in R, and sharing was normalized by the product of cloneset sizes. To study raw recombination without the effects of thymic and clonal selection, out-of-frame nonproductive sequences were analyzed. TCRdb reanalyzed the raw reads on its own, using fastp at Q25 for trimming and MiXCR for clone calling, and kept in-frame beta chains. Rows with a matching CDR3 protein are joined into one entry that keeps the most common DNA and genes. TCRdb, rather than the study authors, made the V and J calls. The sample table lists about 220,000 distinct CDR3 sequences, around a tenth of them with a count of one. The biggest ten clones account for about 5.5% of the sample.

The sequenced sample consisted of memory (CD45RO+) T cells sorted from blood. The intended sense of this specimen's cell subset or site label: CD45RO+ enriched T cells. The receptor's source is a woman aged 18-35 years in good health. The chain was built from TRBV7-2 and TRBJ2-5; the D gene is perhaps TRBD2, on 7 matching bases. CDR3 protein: CASSSGGTLRQETQYF. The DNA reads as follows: TGTGCCAGCAGCTCCGGGGGGACACTCCGCCAAGAGACCCAGTACTTC. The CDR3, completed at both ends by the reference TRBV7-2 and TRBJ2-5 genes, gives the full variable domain GAGVSQSPSNKVTEKGKDVELRCDPISGHTALYWYRQSLGQGLEFLIYFQGNSAPDKSGLPSDRFSAERTGGSVSTLTIQRTQQEDSAVYLCASSSGGTLRQETQYFGPGTRLLVL.